This record looks at one T cell receptor (beta chain) sequence and its context. Its specificity is not known. The sample comes from a study of human T cells and chemical hapten exposure. Time point meaning: patch test 3, about 24 weeks after DPC sensitization. The treatment is: therapeutic diphenylcyclopropenone sensitization with weekly scalp DPC. Deletions cut 4 bases from V and 3 bases from J, with 10 bases between. The germline V gene encodes CDR1 SNHLY and CDR2 FYNNEI. The CDR3 extends over 14 amino acids. Whole-study results and caveats: DPC sensitization did not alter TCRs above 1 in 1000 frequency.

Attachment of unique molecular identifiers to individual cDNA molecules was performed in the library. In TCRdb, the RACE reads were re-called with MiXCR into one record per CDR3 protein. The table has 150,000 to 200,000 distinct CDR3 sequences, roughly 26% seen once. The gene calls are TRBV2 and TRBJ1-5; TRBD1 is a possible D gene (5 bases). Material: whole blood, obtained in connection with sensitization to the hapten diphenylcyclopropenone (DPC). The TCR originated in a young woman with alopecia areata. Some clones in this sample may be carry-over from other donors' samples. CDR3 sequence: CASSAGGTNQPQHF. Here the CDR3 DNA reads TGTGCCAGCAGTGCGGGAGGGACCAATCAGCCCCAGCATTTT.